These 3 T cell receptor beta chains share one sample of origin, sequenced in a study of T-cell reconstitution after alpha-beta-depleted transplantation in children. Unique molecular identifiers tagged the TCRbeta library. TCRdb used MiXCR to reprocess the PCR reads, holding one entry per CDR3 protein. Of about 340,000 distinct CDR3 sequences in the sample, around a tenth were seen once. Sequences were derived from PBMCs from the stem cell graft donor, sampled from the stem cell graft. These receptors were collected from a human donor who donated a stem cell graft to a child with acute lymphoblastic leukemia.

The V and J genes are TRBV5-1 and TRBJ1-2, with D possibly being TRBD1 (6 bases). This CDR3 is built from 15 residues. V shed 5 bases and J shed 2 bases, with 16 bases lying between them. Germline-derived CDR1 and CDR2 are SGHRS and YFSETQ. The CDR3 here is CASSTGTLENYGYTF. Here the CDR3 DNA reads TGCGCCAGCAGTACTGGGACATTAGAAAACTATGGCTACACCTTC.

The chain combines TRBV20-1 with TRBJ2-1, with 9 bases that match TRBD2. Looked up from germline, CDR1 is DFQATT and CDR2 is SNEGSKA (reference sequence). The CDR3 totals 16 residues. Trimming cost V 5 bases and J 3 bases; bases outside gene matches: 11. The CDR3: CSAYLMAGGIYNEQFF. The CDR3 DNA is TGCAGTGCTTACCTTATGGCGGGAGGGATCTACAATGAGCAGTTCTTC.

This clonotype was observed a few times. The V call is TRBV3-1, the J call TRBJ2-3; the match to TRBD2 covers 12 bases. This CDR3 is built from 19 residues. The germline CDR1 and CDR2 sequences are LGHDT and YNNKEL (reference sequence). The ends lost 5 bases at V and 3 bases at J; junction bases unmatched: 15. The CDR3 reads CASSNPGLAGQGGTDTQYF. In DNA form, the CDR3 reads TGTGCCAGCAGCAACCCCGGACTAGCGGGACAAGGGGGAACAGATACGCAGTATTTT.